This TCR beta chain emerged from a study of control samples from healthy donors and cancer patients (dated by TCRdb to the early 2020s). CDR1 and CDR2 are drawn from the germline V gene (reference sequence): LNHDA, SQIVND. Counted from cysteine to phenylalanine, this CDR3 has 14 amino acids. This entry keeps only the CDR3 DNA: 42 bases, framed from base 1. Relative to germline, V is 4 bases shorter and J is 3 bases shorter, with 12 bases between their ends. Concerning this clone itself: The clone's antigen remains unknown. Within one base of it there is no much larger clone, and no base qualities were kept.

Receptor amplification or capture employed the immunoSEQ multiplex PCR assay. What TCRdb holds here is the immuneACCESS table cut down to in-frame rearrangements. Part of the clones is not present; checked against another copy, under half of the missing clones reflect an unresolved V gene, and the others are unexplained. Recorded for this sample are around 110,000 clones; 85% to 95% of them occurred a single time. Around 2.5% of the sample rests with the top ten. The receptor comes from a man aged 25-45 years in good health. Recombination joined TRBV19 with TRBJ1-1, with TRBD1 as a weak D call on 5 bases. Sequencing was performed on blood. The CDR3 here reads CASSNSQGDTEAFF. The DNA sequence follows: TGTGCCAGTAGTAATTCCCAGGGAGACACTGAAGCTTTCTTT.